This T cell receptor (beta chain) was found in a study of cytomegalovirus exposure and HLA in healthy donors. About the study: Among about 179 million T cells, an earlier analysis found around 100 million unique TCR beta sequences.

Study-wide results and limits: What a later analysis showed was that several of the most significant clusters appeared linked to common viral pathogens. Later, TCR association rates were found to vary by HLA locus, highest for DRB1 and lowest for HLA-C.

A few counts support this clone. Its target is unknown. PCR primers comprised 60 Vbeta and 13 Jbeta primers. The repertoire was sequenced with immunoSEQ multiplex PCR; TCRdb's copy has only in-frame clones and lacks some. The sample gives some 130,000 clones, approximately 61% of which show up once; 1.6% is in the top ten. Specimen: PBMCs. This clonotype was sampled from a man aged 25 to 40 in good health and CMV-seropositive.

The CDR3 DNA follows: TGTGCCAGCAGCGCAACCGGGACTAGCGGGAGCAGGAGTGAGCAGTACTTC. Translating it yields CASSATGTSGSRSEQYF. The chain links TRBV13 to TRBJ2-7; 14 bases are a match to TRBD2. This CDR3 has 17 residues. Trimming took 5 bases from V and 7 from J; bases not matched to a gene: 13. The germline gives CDR1 PRHDT, CDR2 FYEKMQ (reference sequence).